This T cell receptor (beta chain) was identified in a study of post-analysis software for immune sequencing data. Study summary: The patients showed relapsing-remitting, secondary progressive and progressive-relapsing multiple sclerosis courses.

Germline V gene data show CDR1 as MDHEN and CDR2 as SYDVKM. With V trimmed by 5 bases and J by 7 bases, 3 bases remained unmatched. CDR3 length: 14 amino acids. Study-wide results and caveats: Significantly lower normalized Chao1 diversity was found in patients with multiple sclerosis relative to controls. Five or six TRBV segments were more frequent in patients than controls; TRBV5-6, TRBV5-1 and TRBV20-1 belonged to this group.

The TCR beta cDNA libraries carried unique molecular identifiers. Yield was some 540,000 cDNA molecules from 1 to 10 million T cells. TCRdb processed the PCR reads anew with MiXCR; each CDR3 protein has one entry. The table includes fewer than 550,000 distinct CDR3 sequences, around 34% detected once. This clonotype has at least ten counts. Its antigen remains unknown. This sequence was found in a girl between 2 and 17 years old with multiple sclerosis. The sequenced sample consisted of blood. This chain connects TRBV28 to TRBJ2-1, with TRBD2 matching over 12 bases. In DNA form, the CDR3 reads TGTGCCAGCAGTCCTAGCGGGGGGGGGAATGAGCAGTTCTTC. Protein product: CASSPSGGGNEQFF.